This T cell receptor beta chain was captured in a study of T cell responses to AZD1222 COVID-19 vaccine. Whole-study findings and limits: Researchers took repertoire samples only after the peak T cell response had come.

Combined were second doses at about 4 or about 12 weeks. Profiled with immunoSEQ multiplex PCR; TCRdb holds only in-frame clones, not every one. The sample holds some 71,000 clones, nearly 90% seen once. About this clone itself: Its antigen is unidentified.

Looked up from germline, CDR1 is SGHAT and CDR2 is FQNNGV. The CDR3 is made up of 14 amino acids. V was pared by 1 base and J by 7 bases, with 3 bases of the junction left unmatched. The source of this sequence is an adult who received the AZD1222 COVID-19 vaccine. The V and J genes are TRBV11-2 and TRBJ1-2; TRBD1 matches 10 bases. Sample: peripheral blood, taken 28 days after the second AZD1222 dose. CDR3: CASSLGQGAGGYTF. The CDR3, as DNA: TGTGCCAGCAGCTTAGGACAGGGGGCTGGTGGCTACACCTTC.